The next 25 T cell receptor beta chains were all read from a single sample in a study of OX40 agonist ivuxolimab in advanced cancers. The table came from immunoSEQ multiplex PCR; TCRdb's copy has only in-frame clones and leaves some out. The top ten hold roughly 1.5% of the sample, which has over 70,000 clones, 85% to 90% seen once. Specimen: CD4+ or CD8+ T cells sorted from blood, collected in a trial of the OX40 agonist ivuxolimab. Receptors were obtained from an adult with an advanced solid tumor such as melanoma, head and neck, liver or kidney cancer.

This chain links TRBV18 with TRBJ2-1; 9 bases match TRBD2. The CDR3 sequence is 15 residues long. The trim removed 3 bases at V and 8 bases at J, leaving 8 bases unmatched. Germline V CDR1 and CDR2: KGHSH, LQKENI. The CDR3 reads CASSPLAGSGDEQFF. CDR3 sequence (DNA): TGTGCCAGCTCACCTCTAGCGGGAAGCGGCGATGAGCAGTTCTTC.

The chain is built from TRBV5-6 and TRBJ2-5, with 7 bases lining up with TRBD1. The CDR3 length is 15 residues. The germline V gene has CDR1 SGHDT and CDR2 YYEEEE. Trimming at V came to 5 bases and at J to 4 bases, leaving 11 bases not matched to a gene. DNA of the CDR3: TGTGCCAGCAGATCCGCCGGGACAGCCGGAGAGACCCAGTACTTC. Encoded protein: CASRSAGTAGETQYF.

The rearrangement uses TRBV11-3 and TRBJ1-3; 7 nucleotides align to TRBD1. Germline CDR1 and CDR2: SGHNT and YENEEA. This CDR3 has 14 residues. The J segment lost 3 bases and the V segment lost 5 bases, leaving 4 bases of the junction unmatched. The CDR3 sequence: CASSLGQDGNTIYF. CDR3 coding DNA: TGTGCCAGCAGCCTCGGACAGGATGGAAACACCATATATTTT. Combining the CDR3 with reference TRBV11-3 and TRBJ1-3 gives the whole variable domain EAGVVQSPRYKIIEKKQPVAFWCNPISGHNTLYWYLQNLGQGPELLIRYENEEAVDDSQLPKDRFSAERLKGVDSTLKIQPAELGDSAVYLCASSLGQDGNTIYFGEGSWLTVV.

The gene calls are TRBV5-1 and TRBJ1-3; D might be TRBD1 (6 bases). CDR3 size: 16 residues. V was trimmed by 0 bases and J by 2 bases, leaving 12 bases between them. The V gene's germline CDR1 is SGHRS and CDR2 YFSETQ. The CDR3 DNA reads TGCGCCAGCAGCTTGGCTTGGGGGGGCACTGGAAACACCATATATTTT. The encoded protein is CASSLAWGGTGNTIYF.

V and J are TRBV7-2 and TRBJ2-7; either TRBD1 or TRBD2 may fit D (5 bases each). CDR3 length equals 13 residues. Germline V gene lookup returns CDR1 SGHTA and CDR2 FQGNSA. Trimming took 3 bases from V and 6 from J, leaving 12 bases between them. The chain's CDR3 is CASSLGPGGEQYF. The CDR3 nucleotides read TGTGCCAGCAGCTTGGGACCCGGCGGCGAGCAGTACTTC.

V and J are TRBV30 and TRBJ2-7, with D tentatively TRBD2 (6 bases). The length of the CDR3 is 14 residues. The V end lost 0 bases, the J end lost 3 bases, and 12 bases lay between the germline ends. Germline V gives CDR1 GTSNPN, CDR2 SVGIG (reference sequence). CDR3 in amino acids: CAWSVGRGSYEQYF. The CDR3 region has the DNA TGTGCCTGGAGTGTAGGGCGGGGAAGCTACGAGCAGTACTTC.

This clone was recorded a few times. The V gene is TRBV5-1, the J gene TRBJ2-3; TRBD2 matches at 8 bases. The CDR3 has 15 amino acids. Germline V lookup: CDR1 SGHRS, CDR2 YFSETQ. V lost 1 base, J lost 4 bases, and 5 bases stayed unmatched. The CDR3 sequence is CASSLRGGRADTQYF. DNA of the CDR3: TGCGCCAGCAGCTTGCGCGGGGGGAGGGCAGATACGCAGTATTTT.

The J gene is TRBJ2-5, the V gene TRBV7-2; TRBD2 aligns across 8 bases. With 2 bases clipped from V and 2 bases from J, the junction kept 7 bases outside the gene matches. This CDR3 is 16 amino acids long. Germline loops: CDR1 SGHTA, CDR2 FQGNSA. The CDR3 region has the DNA TGTGCCAGCAGCTTATCCCCCGCTAGCGGGCAAGAGACCCAGTACTTC. Protein product: CASSLSPASGQETQYF.

This chain joins TRBV2 and TRBJ2-7, with D unresolved. The germline gives CDR1 SNHLY, CDR2 FYNNEI. V was cut by 6 bases and J by 3 bases, with 9 bases left in between. CDR3 length: 12 residues. In DNA form, the CDR3 reads TGTGCCAGCAGGGAATACTACTACGAGCAGTACTTC. It yields the protein CASREYYYEQYF.

The V call is TRBV19, the J call TRBJ1-5, with 8 bases lining up with TRBD1. The V segment lost 3 bases and the J segment 4 bases; nucleotides outside the gene matches: 14. CDR3 length: 18 residues. Germline V gives CDR1 LNHDA, CDR2 SQIVND (reference sequence). This CDR3 reads CASSMTTGGLLSNQPQHF. DNA for the CDR3: TGTGCCAGTAGTATGACAACAGGGGGACTACTATCGAATCAGCCCCAGCATTTT.

The chain links TRBV9 to TRBJ1-3, with D unclear. The CDR3 sequence is 17 residues long. Between the trimmed V and J ends, which lost 2 bases and 0 bases, there was a span of 15 bases. Germline V gene data show CDR1 as SGDLS and CDR2 as YYNGEE. CDR3 region: CASSVRSASRSGNTIYF. The DNA for the CDR3 is TGTGCCAGCAGCGTGAGGAGCGCTTCCCGCTCTGGAAACACCATATATTTT.

The chain is built from TRBV11-2 and TRBJ2-7; D is undetermined. The V gene's germline CDR1 is SGHAT and CDR2 FQNNGV. The CDR3 consists of 13 residues. Trimming took off 6 bases at V and 2 bases at J, with 11 bases between the two ends. CDR3 loop: CASSAGPTYEQYF. Written as DNA, the CDR3 is TGTGCCAGCAGTGCCGGGCCCACCTACGAGCAGTACTTC.

The chain couples TRBV7-7 to TRBJ2-1; 7 nucleotides agree with TRBD2. The germline CDR1 and CDR2 sequences are SSHAT and FNYEAQ (reference sequence). The CDR3 extends over 15 amino acids. V dropped 5 bases and J dropped 4; count of bases not matched to a gene: 8. Here the CDR3 reads CASSPGGGLYNEQFF. The CDR3 bases are TGTGCCAGCAGCCCTGGGGGGGGACTATACAATGAGCAGTTCTTC. The entire variable domain, with the rest obtained from reference TRBV7-7 and TRBJ2-1, is as follows: GAGVSQSPRYKVTKRGQDVTLRCDPISSHATLYWYQQALGQGPEFLTYFNYEAQPDKSGLPSDRFSAERPEGSISTLTIQRTEQRDSAMYRCASSPGGGLYNEQFFGPGTRLTVL.

The chain recombines TRBV9 with TRBJ2-3; the D is unclear. CDR1 is SGDLS and CDR2 is YYNGEE in the germline V gene. Trimming stripped 3 bases from V and 5 bases from J, with 7 bases between. This CDR3 contains 12 residues. The CDR3 DNA reads TGTGCCAGCAGCGCCTCATTAGATACGCAGTATTTT. Residues: CASSASLDTQYF. Drawing the rest from reference TRBV9 and TRBJ2-3, the complete variable domain is DSGVTQTPKHLITATGQRVTLRCSPRSGDLSVYWYQQSLDQGLQFLIQYYNGEERAKGNILERFSAQQFPDLHSELNLSSLELGDSALYFCASSASLDTQYFGPGTRLTVL.

This clone was picked up a small number of times. This chain uses TRBV19 with TRBJ1-1; 7 bases are a match to TRBD1. The CDR3 is 14 amino acids. Germline V gene lookup returns CDR1 LNHDA and CDR2 SQIVND (reference sequence). The ends lost 9 bases at V and 3 bases at J; junction bases unmatched: 10. CDR3 residues: CASVGRGLDTEAFF. CDR3 coding DNA: TGTGCCAGCGTCGGGAGGGGGCTTGACACTGAAGCTTTCTTT.

The J gene is TRBJ1-2, the V gene TRBV5-4; D might be TRBD1 (5 bases). With 0 bases removed from V and 8 bases from J, the gap between germline ends came to 11 bases. CDR1 is SGHNT and CDR2 is YYREEE in the germline V gene (reference sequence). The CDR3 consists of 13 residues. In nucleotides, the CDR3 is TGTGCCAGCAGCTTGGGAGGGGATGAGGGCTACACCTTC. Amino acids: CASSLGGDEGYTF.

The rearrangement links TRBV5-6 to TRBJ1-1; D may be TRBD1 (5 bases). The length of the CDR3 is 15 residues. The germline V gene encodes CDR1 SGHDT and CDR2 YYEEEE. The germline V and J ends were trimmed by 3 bases and 7 bases, with 19 bases remaining between them. The CDR3 sequence is CASSSDKGRPGEAFF. CDR3 DNA sequence: TGTGCCAGCAGCTCGGATAAGGGGCGCCCCGGTGAAGCTTTCTTT.

The rearrangement joins TRBV9 to TRBJ2-7; 13 bases are shared with TRBD2. With V trimmed by 0 bases and J by 4 bases, 4 bases remained unmatched. This CDR3 is 16 amino acids long. Germline lookup yields CDR1 SGDLS and CDR2 YYNGEE. The CDR3 region is CASSVGGTSGTYEQYF. The CDR3 nucleotides are TGTGCCAGCAGCGTAGGGGGGACTAGCGGGACGTACGAGCAGTACTTC.

The J gene is TRBJ2-7, the V gene TRBV7-6; D is perhaps TRBD2 (5 bases). V was clipped by 5 bases and J by 0 bases, with 17 bases between them. In germline, CDR1 is SGHVS, CDR2 FNYEAQ. The CDR3 is 16 residues long. CDR3 region: CASSPGVGANSYEQYF. In DNA, the CDR3 is TGTGCCAGCAGCCCCGGTGTGGGAGCTAACTCCTACGAGCAGTACTTC.

The chain carries TRBV7-9 and TRBJ1-6, with D possibly matching TRBD1 (6 bases). Germline V gene sequence: CDR1 SEHNR, CDR2 FQNEAQ (reference sequence). CDR3 length: 17 amino acids. The V gene lost 4 bases and the J gene lost 5 bases, with 18 bases spanning the gap. CDR3 sequence reads: CASSSRGATLDNSPLHF. DNA of the CDR3: TGTGCCAGCAGCTCCCGGGGGGCTACCTTGGATAATTCACCCCTCCACTTT. Based on the CDR3 plus reference TRBV7-9 and TRBJ1-6, the full variable domain is DTGVSQNPRHKITKRGQNVTFRCDPISEHNRLYWYRQTLGQGPEFLTYFQNEAQLEKSRLLSDRFSAERPKGSFSTLEIQRTEQGDSAMYLCASSSRGATLDNSPLHFGNGTRLTVT.

The chain employs TRBV7-8 and TRBJ2-2; D unclear. V lost 5 bases to trimming and J lost 3 bases, with 7 bases between them. CDR1 SGHVS and CDR2 FQNEAQ come from the germline V gene. The length of the CDR3 is 13 residues. In DNA form, the CDR3 reads TGTGCCAGCAGCAAAACGGACACCGGGGAGCTGTTTTTT. Translating it yields CASSKTDTGELFF.

The rearrangement uses TRBV6-4 and TRBJ2-5, with a possible D match to TRBD1 (6 bases). Trimming stripped 9 bases from V and 1 base from J, with 12 bases between. The length of the CDR3 is 13 residues. Germline V gene sequence: CDR1 MRHNA, CDR2 SNTAGT. The CDR3 sequence is CASKWTAQETQYF. The CDR3 DNA follows: TGTGCCAGTAAATGGACAGCCCAAGAGACCCAGTACTTC.

The V gene is TRBV11-2, the J gene TRBJ1-3, with D maybe TRBD1 (5 bases). V was shortened by 5 bases and J by 0 bases, with 11 bases between the two germline ends. The CDR3 runs 15 residues. Germline V gives CDR1 SGHAT, CDR2 FQNNGV. CDR3 loop: CASSEQVFSGNTIYF. In DNA form, the CDR3 reads TGTGCCAGCAGCGAACAGGTTTTCTCTGGAAACACCATATATTTT.

J is TRBJ2-7 and V is TRBV5-1; TRBD2 matches 7 bases. From germline, CDR1 is SGHRS and CDR2 YFSETQ. CDR3 length equals 13 residues. With V trimmed by 1 base and J by 7 bases, 5 bases remained unmatched. CDR3 nucleotides: TGCGCCAGCAGCTTGCCTAGCGGCGTGGAGCAGTACTTC. Translated: CASSLPSGVEQYF.

The chain employs TRBV18 and TRBJ2-1; the D gene could be TRBD1 or TRBD2 (5 bases each). Germline CDR1 is KGHSH and CDR2 is LQKENI. The CDR3 totals 14 residues. The V end was cut by 3 bases, the J end by 6 bases, with 12 bases between. The CDR3 is CASSPRDALNEQFF. CDR3 nucleotide sequence: TGTGCCAGCTCACCTAGGGACGCCCTCAATGAGCAGTTCTTC.